One T cell receptor (beta chain) is described in this entry. Its antigen is not identified. Unique molecular identifiers were added to individual cDNA molecules. From the 5' RACE reads, TCRdb called clonotypes with MiXCR, one entry per CDR3 protein. The data contain 60,000 or so distinct CDR3 sequences, over 9.5% of them seen just once; the ten biggest clones take up 2.9%. The source of the sample is a study of early T cells in non-severe SARS-CoV-2 infection. Study background: Bulk RNA taken from unsorted whole blood was sequenced, leaving chains unpaired.

V shed 3 bases and J shed 0 bases, with 12 bases lying between them. Per germline, CDR1 GTSNPN and CDR2 SVGIG (reference sequence). The CDR3 covers 15 residues. Study-wide points: VDJdb matching, biased toward anti-spike CD8 responses, missed private and CD4 specificities.

This clonotype was obtained from an adult who was a healthcare worker with PCR-confirmed SARS-CoV-2 infection or an uninfected control (not recorded which). This chain connects TRBV30 to TRBJ1-3, with D unresolved. The sequenced sample consisted of whole blood. DNA for the CDR3: TGTGCCTGGAGCCCGAACAGCTTCTCTGGAAACACCATATATTTT. Protein: CAWSPNSFSGNTIYF.